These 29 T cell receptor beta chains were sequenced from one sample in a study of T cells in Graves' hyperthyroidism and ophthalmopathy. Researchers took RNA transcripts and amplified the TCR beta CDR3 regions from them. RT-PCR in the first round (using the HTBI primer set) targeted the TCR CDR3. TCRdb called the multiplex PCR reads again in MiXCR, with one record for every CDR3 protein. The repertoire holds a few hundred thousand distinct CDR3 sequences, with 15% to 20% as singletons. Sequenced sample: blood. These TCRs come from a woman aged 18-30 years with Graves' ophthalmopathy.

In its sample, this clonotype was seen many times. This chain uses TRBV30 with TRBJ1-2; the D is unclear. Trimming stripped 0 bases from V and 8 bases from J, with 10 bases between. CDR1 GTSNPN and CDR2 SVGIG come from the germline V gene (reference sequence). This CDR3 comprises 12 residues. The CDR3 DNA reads TGTGCCTGGAGTGTAACCGGGTGGGGCTACACCTTC. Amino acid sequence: CAWSVTGWGYTF.

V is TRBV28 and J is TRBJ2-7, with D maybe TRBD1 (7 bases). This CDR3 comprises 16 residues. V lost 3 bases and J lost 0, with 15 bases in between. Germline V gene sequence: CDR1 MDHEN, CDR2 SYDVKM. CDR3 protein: CASSFNAGGSSYEQYF. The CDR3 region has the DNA TGTGCCAGCAGTTTTAACGCAGGGGGGAGCTCCTACGAGCAGTACTTC.

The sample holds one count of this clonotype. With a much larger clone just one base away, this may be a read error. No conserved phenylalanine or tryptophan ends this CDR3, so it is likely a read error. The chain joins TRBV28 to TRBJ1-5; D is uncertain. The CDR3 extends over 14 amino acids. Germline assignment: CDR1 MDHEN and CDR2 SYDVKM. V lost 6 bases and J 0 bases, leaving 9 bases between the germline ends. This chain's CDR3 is CASRIGYSNQPQHS. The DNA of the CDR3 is TGTGCCAGCAGGATAGGATATAGCAATCAGCCCCAGCATTCT.

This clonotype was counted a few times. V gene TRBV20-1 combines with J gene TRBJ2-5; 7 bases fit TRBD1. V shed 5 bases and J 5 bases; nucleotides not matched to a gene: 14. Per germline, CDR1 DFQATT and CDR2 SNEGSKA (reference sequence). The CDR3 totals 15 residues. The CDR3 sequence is CSARTGAPLSETQYF. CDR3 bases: TGCAGTGCTCGAACAGGGGCTCCCCTTTCGGAGACCCAGTACTTC.

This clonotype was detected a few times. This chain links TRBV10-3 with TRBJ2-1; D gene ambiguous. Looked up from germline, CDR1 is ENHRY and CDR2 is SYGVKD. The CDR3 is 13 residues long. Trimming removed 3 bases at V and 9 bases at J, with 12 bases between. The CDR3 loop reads CAISDEFVGEQFF. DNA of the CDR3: TGTGCCATCAGTGATGAGTTTGTAGGTGAGCAGTTCTTC.

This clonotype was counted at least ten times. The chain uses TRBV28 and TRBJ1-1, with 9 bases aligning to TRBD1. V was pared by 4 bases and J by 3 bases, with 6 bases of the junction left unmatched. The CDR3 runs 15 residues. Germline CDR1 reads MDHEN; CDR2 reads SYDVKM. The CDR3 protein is CASSSGQGFHTEAFF. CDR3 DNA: TGTGCCAGCAGTTCGGGACAGGGATTTCACACTGAAGCTTTCTTT.

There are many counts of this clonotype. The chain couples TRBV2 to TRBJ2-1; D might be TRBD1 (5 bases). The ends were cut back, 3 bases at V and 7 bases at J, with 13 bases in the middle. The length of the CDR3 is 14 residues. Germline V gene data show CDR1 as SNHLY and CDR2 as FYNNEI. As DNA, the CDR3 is TGTGCCAGCAGTGATGCAGGGCCCTTAAATGAGCAGTTCTTC. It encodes CASSDAGPLNEQFF.

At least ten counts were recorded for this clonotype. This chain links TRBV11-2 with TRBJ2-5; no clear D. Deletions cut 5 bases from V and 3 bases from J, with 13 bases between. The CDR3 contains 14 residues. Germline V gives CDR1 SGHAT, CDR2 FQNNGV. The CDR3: CASSPRADKETQYF. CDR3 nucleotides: TGTGCCAGCAGCCCCCGGGCTGATAAAGAGACCCAGTACTTC.

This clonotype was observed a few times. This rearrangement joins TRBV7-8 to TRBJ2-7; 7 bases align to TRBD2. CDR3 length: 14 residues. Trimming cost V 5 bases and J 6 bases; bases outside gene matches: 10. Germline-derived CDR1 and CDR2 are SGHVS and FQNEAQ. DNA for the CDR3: TGTGCCAGCAGCATCGGACTAGAGAGTAGCGAGCAGTACTTC. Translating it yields CASSIGLESSEQYF.

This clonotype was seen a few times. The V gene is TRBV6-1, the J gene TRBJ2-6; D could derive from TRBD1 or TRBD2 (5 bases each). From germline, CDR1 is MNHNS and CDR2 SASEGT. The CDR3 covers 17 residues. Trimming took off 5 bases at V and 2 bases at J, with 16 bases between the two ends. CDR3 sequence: CASSPLGRGAGANVLTF. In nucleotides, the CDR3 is TGTGCCAGCAGTCCACTGGGACGAGGCGCTGGGGCCAACGTCCTGACTTTC.

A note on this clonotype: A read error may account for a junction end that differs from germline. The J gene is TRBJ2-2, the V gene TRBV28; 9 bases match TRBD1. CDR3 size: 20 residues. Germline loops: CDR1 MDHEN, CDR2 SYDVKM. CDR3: CASSTIEPGQGRFYSGELLF. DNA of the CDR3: TGTGCCAGCAGTACTATAGAACCGGGACAGGGACGATTCTACTCCGGGGAGCTGCTTTTT. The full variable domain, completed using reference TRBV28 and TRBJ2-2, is DVKVTQSSRYLVKRTGEKVFLECVQDMDHENMFWYRQDPGLGLRLIYFSYDVKMKEKGDIPEGYSVSREKKERFSLILESASTNQTSMYLCASSTIEPGQGRFYSGELLFGEGSRLTVL.

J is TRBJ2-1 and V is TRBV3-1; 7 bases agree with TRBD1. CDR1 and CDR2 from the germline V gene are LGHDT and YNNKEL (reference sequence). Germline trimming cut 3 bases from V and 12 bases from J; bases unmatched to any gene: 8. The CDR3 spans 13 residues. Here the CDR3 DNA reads TGTGCCAGCAGCCAGACAGGGCCCTTGGGGCAGTTCTTC. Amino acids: CASSQTGPLGQFF.

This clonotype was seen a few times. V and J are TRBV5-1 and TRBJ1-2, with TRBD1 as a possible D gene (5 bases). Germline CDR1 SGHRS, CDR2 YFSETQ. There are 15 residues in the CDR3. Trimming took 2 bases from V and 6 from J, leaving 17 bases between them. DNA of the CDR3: TGCGCCAGCAGCTTTGAAGGGGTTATGATACATGGCTACACCTTC. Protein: CASSFEGVMIHGYTF.

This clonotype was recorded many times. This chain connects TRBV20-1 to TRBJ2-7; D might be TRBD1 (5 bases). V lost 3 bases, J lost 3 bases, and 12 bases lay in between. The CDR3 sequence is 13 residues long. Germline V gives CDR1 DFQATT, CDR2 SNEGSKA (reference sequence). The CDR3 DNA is TGCAGTGCTAGCAGGGTGTATTACTACGAGCAGTACTTC. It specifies CSASRVYYYEQYF.

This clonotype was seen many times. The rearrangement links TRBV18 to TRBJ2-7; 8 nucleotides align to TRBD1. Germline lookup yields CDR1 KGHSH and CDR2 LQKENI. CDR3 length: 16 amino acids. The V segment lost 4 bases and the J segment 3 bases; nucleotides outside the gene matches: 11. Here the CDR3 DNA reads TGTGCCAGCTCACAGGGGGTGCGCGGGACAGGCTACGAGCAGTACTTC. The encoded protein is CASSQGVRGTGYEQYF. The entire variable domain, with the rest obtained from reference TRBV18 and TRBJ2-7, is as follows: NAGVMQNPRHLVRRRGQEARLRCSPMKGHSHVYWYRQLPEEGLKFMVYLQKENIIDESGMPKERFSAEFPKEGPSILRIQQVVRGDSAAYFCASSQGVRGTGYEQYFGPGTRLTVT.

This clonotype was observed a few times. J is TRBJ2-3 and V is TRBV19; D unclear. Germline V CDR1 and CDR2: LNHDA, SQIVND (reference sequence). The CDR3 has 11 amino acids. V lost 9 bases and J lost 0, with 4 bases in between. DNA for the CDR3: TGTGCCAGCCAGAGCACAGATACGCAGTATTTT. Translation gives CASQSTDTQYF.

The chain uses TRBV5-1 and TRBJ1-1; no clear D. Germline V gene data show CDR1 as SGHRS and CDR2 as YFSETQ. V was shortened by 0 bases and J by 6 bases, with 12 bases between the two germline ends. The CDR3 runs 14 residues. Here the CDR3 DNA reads TGCGCCAGCAGCTTGGCACGGACGAGCCCTGAAGCTTTCTTT. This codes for CASSLARTSPEAFF.

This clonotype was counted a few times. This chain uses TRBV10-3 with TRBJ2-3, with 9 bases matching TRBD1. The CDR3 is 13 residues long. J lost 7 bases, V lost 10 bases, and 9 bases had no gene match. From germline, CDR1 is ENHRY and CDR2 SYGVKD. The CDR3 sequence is CATRDREAYTQYF. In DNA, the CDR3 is TGTGCCACCCGGGACAGGGAGGCATATACGCAGTATTTT.

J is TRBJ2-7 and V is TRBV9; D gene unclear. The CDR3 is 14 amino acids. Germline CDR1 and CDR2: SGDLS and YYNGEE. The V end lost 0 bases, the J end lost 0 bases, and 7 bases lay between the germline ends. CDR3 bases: TGTGCCAGCAGCGTAGCGGTCAGCTCCTACGAGCAGTACTTC. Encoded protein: CASSVAVSSYEQYF. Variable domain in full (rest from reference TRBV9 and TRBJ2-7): DSGVTQTPKHLITATGQRVTLRCSPRSGDLSVYWYQQSLDQGLQFLIQYYNGEERAKGNILERFSAQQFPDLHSELNLSSLELGDSALYFCASSVAVSSYEQYFGPGTRLTVT.

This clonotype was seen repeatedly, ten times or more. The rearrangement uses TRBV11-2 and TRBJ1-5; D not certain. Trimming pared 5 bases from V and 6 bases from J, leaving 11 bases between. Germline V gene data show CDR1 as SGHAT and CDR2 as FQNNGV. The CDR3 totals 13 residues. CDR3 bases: TGTGCCAGCAGCCTCTCTCACGTTCAGCCCCAGCATTTT. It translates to CASSLSHVQPQHF.

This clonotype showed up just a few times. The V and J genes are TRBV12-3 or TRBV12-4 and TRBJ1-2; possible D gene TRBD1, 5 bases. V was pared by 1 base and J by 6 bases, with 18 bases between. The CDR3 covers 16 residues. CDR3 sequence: CASSLVSGASVDGYTF. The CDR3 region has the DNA TGTGCCAGCAGTTTAGTAAGTGGGGCGTCAGTAGATGGCTACACCTTC.

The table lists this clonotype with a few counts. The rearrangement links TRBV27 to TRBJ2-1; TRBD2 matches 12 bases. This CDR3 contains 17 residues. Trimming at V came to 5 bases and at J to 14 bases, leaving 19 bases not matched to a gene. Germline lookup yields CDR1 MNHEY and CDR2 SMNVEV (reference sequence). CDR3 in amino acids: CASSASSGRAPLSPEFF. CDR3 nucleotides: TGTGCCAGCAGTGCCTCTAGCGGGAGGGCCCCCCTATCTCCGGAGTTCTTC.

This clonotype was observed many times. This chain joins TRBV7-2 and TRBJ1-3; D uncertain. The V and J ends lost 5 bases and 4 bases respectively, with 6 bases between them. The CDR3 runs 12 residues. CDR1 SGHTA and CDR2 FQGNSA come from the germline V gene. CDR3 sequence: CASSLQGNTIYF. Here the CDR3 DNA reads TGTGCCAGCAGCCTTCAAGGAAACACCATATATTTT.

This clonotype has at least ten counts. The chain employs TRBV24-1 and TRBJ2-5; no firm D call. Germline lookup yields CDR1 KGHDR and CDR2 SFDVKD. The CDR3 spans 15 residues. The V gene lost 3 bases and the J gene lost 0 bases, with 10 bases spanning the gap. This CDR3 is CATSDPKDYQETQYF. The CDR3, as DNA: TGTGCCACCAGTGATCCAAAAGACTACCAAGAGACCCAGTACTTC.

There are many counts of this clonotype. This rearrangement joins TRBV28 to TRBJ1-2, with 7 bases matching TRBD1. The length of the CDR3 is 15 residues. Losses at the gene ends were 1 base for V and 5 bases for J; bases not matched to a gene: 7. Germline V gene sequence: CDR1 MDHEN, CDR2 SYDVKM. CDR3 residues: CASSLSFPGGYGYTF. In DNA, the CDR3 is TGTGCCAGCAGTTTATCGTTCCCAGGGGGATATGGCTACACCTTC.

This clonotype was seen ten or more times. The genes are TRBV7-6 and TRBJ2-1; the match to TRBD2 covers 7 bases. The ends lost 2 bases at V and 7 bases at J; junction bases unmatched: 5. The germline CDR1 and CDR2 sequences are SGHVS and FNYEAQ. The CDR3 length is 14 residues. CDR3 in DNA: TGTGCCAGCAGCTTATCCGGGGGGTGGAATGAGCAGTTCTTC. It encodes CASSLSGGWNEQFF.

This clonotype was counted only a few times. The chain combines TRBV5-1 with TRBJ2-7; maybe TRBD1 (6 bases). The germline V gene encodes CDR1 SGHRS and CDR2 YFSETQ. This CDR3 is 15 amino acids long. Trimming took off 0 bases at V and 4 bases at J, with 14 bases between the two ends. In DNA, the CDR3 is TGCGCCAGCAGCTTGGCCCCCTTACAGGGATACGAGCAGTACTTC. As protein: CASSLAPLQGYEQYF.

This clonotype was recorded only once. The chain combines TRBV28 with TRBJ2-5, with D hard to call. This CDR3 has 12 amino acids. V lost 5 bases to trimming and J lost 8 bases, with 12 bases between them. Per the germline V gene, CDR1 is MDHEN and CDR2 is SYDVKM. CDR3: CASSTNSGTQYF. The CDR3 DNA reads TGTGCCAGCAGTACGAACTCAGGTACCCAGTACTTC.

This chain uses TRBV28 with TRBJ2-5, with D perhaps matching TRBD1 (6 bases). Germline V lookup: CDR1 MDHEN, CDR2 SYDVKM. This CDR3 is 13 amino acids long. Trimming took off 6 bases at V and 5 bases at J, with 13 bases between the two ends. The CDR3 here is CASRGRGWETQYF. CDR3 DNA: TGTGCCAGCAGGGGAAGGGGGTGGGAGACCCAGTACTTC.